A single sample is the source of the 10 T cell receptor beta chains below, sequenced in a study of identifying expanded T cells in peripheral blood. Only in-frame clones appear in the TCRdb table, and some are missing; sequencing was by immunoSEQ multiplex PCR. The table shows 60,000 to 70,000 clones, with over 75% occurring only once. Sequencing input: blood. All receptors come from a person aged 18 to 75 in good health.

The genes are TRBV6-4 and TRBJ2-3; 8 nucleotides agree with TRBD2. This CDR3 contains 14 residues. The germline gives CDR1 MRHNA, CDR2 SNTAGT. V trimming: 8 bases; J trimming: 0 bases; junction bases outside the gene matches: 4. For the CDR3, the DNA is TGTGCCAGCGCCCAGCGGGAGAGCACAGATACGCAGTATTTT. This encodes CASAQRESTDTQYF.

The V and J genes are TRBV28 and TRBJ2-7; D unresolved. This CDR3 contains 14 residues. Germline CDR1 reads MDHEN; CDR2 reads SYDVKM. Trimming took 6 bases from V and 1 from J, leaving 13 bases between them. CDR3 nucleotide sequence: TGTGCCAGCAGACCTGGGGTACAGTCCTACGAGCAGTACTTC. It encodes CASRPGVQSYEQYF.

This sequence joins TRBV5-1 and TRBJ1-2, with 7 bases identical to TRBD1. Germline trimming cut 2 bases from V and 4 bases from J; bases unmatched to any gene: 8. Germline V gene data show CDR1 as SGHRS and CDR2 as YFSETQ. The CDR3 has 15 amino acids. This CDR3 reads CASSFSGTDFYGYTF. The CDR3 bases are TGCGCCAGCAGCTTCTCCGGGACAGATTTCTATGGCTACACCTTC.

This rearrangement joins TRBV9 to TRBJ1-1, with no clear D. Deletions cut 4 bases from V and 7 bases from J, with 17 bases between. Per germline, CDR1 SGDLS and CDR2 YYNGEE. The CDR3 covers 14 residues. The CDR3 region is CASSFSIGEDEAFF. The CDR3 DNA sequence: TGTGCCAGCAGCTTCTCAATAGGAGAGGATGAAGCTTTCTTT.

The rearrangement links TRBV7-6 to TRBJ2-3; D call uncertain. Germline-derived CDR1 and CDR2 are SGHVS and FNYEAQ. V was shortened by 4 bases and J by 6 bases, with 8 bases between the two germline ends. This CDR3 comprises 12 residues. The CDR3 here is CASSSLGDTQYF. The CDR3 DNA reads TGTGCCAGCAGCTCGCTAGGTGATACGCAGTATTTT.

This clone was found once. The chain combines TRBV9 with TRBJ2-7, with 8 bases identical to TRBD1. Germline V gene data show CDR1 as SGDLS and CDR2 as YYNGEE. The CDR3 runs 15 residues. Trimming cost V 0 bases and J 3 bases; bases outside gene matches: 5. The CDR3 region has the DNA TGTGCCAGCAGCGTAGAGGGGACAGGAAGCTACGAGCAGTACTTC. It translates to CASSVEGTGSYEQYF.

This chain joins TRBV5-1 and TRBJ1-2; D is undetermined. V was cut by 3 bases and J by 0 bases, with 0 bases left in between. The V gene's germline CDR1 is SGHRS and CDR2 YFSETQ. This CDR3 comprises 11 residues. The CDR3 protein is CASSSNYGYTF. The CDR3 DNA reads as TGCGCCAGCAGCTCTAACTATGGCTACACCTTC.

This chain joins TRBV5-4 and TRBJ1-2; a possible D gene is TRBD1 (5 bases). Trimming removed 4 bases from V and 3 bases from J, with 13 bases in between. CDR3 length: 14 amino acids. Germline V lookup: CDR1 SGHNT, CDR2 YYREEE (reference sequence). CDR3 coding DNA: TGTGCCAGCAGCCGGGACGGACTCGACTATGGCTACACCTTC. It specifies CASSRDGLDYGYTF.

In nucleotides, the CDR3 is TGCGCCAGTCAAGAACAGGGTCACACTGGCGGGGAGCTGTTTTTT. Its translation is CASQEQGHTGGELFF. The gene calls are TRBV5-1 and TRBJ2-2, with a possible D match to TRBD1 (6 bases). The CDR3 has 15 amino acids. V lost 8 bases and J 7 bases, leaving 21 bases between the germline ends. Germline assignment: CDR1 SGHRS and CDR2 YFSETQ.

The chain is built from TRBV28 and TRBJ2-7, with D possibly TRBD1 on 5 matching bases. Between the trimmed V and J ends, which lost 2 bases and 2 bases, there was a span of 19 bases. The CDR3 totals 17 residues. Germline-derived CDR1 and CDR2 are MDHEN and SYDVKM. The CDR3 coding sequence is TGTGCCAGCAGTTTAGACACTTCTCTGGGGCAAGCCTACGAGCAGTACTTC. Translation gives CASSLDTSLGQAYEQYF.